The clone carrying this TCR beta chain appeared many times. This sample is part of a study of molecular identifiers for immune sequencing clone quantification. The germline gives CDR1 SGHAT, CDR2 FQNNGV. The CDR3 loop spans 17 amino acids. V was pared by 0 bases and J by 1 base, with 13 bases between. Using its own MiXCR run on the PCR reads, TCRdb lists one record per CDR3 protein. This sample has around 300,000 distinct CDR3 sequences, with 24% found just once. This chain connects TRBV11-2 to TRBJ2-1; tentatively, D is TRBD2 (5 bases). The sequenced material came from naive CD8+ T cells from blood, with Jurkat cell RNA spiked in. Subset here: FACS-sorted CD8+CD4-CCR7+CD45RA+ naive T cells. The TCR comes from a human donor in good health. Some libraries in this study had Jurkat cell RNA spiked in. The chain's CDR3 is CASSLDSGPGSYNEQFF. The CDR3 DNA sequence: TGTGCCAGCAGCTTAGATAGTGGCCCGGGGTCCTACAATGAGCAGTTCTTC. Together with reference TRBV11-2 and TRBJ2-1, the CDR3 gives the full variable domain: EAGVAQSPRYKIIEKRQSVAFWCNPISGHATLYWYQQILGQGPKLLIQFQNNGVVDDSQLPKDRFSAERLKGVDSTLKIQPAKLEDSAVYLCASSLDSGPGSYNEQFFGPGTRLTVL.